The source of this TCR beta chain is a study of T cells in localized non-small cell lung cancer (dated by TCRdb to 2020 to 2021). Background for the entire study: Comparing tumors with uninvolved tumor-adjacent lungs, the study looked at the T cell repertoires of about 240 patients with early-stage NSCLC. The cohort comprised 236 treatment-naïve NSCLC patients with resected, localized lung tumors. A mean age of around 69 years was recorded for the NSCLC patients, of whom roughly 130 were male and 90 to 110 were female.

Ends trimmed: V by 6 bases, J by 4 bases; bases unmatched to a gene: 9. The CDR3 runs 13 residues from the cysteine to the phenylalanine. Only the CDR3 DNA stays, 39 bases, in frame from base 1. The germline V gene (reference sequence) specifies GTSNPN as CDR1 and SVGIG as CDR2. As regards this clone: Its target antigen remains unknown. No much larger clone exists at a distance of one base, and base qualities are not known.

The paper as a whole reports these results and caveats: Uninvolved tumor-adjacent lung showed the highest T cell clonality, higher than tumor, which suggests more focused antigenic responses in the uninvolved tumor-adjacent lung. Because of the exploratory design, TCR variables were selected using unadjusted p-values without false-discovery rate correction. Because multi-region tumor sequencing was not done, intratumor heterogeneity could not be ruled out. Higher blood T cell density associated with longer overall survival, while higher adjacent-lung clonality associated with shorter survival. A median of roughly 58 of the top 100 tumor clones were detected in paired uninvolved adjacent lung, and around 30 of these tumor clones were also found among the top 100 clones of the paired uninvolved adjacent lung.

At diagnosis, peripheral blood, uninvolved tumor-adjacent lung and tumor were collected and were preserved as a mix of fresh-frozen and FFPE material. Blood samples were analyzed as peripheral blood mononuclear cells for TCR repertoire profiling. The immunoSEQ Assay was used to sequence TCR beta CDR3 regions from DNA. Per the original workflow: T cell density was computed as TCR beta template counts normalized to usable DNA estimated by amplifying housekeeping genes. Using the preseqR package, richness was estimated by extrapolating to 120,000 templates for tissue samples and 400,000 templates for PBMC samples. Clonality was defined by subtracting Pielou's evenness from one. Differential abundance testing on productive amino-acid clonotypes, with a minimum total count of 5 and an alpha of 0.1, was used to identify tissue-enriched TCRs. The Jaccard Index and the Morisita Overlap Index were used to measure repertoire overlap between compartments. GLIPH grouped TCR beta CDR3s together with public tetramer-defined viral CDR3s, and a viral motif had to include at least three viral sequences and also show V-gene enrichment. Entries here come from immuneACCESS through TCRdb and include only in-frame sequences with V and J called. Some clones fail to appear in such tables; in the studies checked, an unresolved V gene covers under half of the shortfall, and the cause of the remainder is unknown. Clone size and the V and J calls come from that table; the DNA yielded D and trimming. The table for this sample lists 35,000 to 45,000 clones; around 81% of them were counted only once. The top ten hold 7.3% of the sample.

The TCR sequence derives from a male donor at least 60 years old with stage II lung adenocarcinoma. The chain is made from TRBV30 and TRBJ2-7; the junction holds 7 bases that match TRBD2. The material was peripheral blood mononuclear cells, obtained before any cancer treatment. The CDR3 sequence is CACLGAGRYEQYF. The sequence in DNA is TGTGCCTGCCTTGGAGCGGGAAGATACGAGCAGTACTTC. The variable domain in full, with residues beyond the CDR3 obtained from the reference TRBV30 and TRBJ2-7 genes, is SQTIHQWPATLVQPVGSPLSLECTVEGTSNPNLYWYRQAAGRGLQLLFYSVGIGQISSEVPQNLSASRPQDRQFILSSKKLLLSDSGFYLCACLGAGRYEQYFGPGTRLTVT.